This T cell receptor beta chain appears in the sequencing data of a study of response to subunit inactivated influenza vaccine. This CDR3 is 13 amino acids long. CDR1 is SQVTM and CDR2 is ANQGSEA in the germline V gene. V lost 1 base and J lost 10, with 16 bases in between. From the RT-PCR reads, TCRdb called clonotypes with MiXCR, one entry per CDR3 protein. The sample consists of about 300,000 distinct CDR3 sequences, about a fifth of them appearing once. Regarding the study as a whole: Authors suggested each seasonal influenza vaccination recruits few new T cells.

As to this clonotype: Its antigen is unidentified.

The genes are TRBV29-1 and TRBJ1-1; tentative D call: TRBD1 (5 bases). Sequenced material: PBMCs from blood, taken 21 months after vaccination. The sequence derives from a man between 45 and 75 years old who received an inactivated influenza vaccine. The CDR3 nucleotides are TGCAGCGTTGAAGGAATCCTGACTGGGGGAGCTTTCTTT. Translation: CSVEGILTGGAFF.